The present T cell receptor beta chain was sequenced within a study of T cell therapy after organ transplantation. Overall study: After therapy, patients were monitored for around 27 weeks.

The study, taken as a whole, reports: Post-therapy CD8 clonality change correlated inversely with pretherapy clonality.

TCRdb's copy holds only in-frame clones and misses some; the assay was immunoSEQ multiplex PCR. The sample contains 45,000 to 50,000 clones, about 94% of which appear only once. With regard to this clone: No antigen is known for it.

CDR1 SSHAT and CDR2 FNYEAQ come from the germline V gene (reference sequence). Trimming pared 1 base from V and 4 bases from J, leaving 9 bases between. CDR3 size: 14 residues. The origin of this receptor is a human patient who had received a solid organ transplant and had CMV disease. Sample: CD8+ T cells from blood, taken before autologous CMV-specific T cell therapy. The rearrangement joins TRBV7-7 to TRBJ2-3; the D gene is possibly TRBD1 (6 bases). The chain's CDR3 is CASSLEGGADTQYF. In DNA form, the CDR3 reads TGTGCCAGCAGCTTAGAAGGGGGAGCAGATACGCAGTATTTT.